These 8 T cell receptor beta chains were all obtained from the same sample, sequenced in a study of regulatory T cells in long-lasting Graves disease. Time point indicated: newly diagnosed GD, antithyroid drugs for less than 3 months. RNA from PBMCs was the source of the TCR library. Both iRepertoire HTBI primers and Arm-PCR of CDR3 regions were used to build the TCR beta libraries. Via MiXCR, TCRdb re-called the multiplex PCR reads, giving one row per CDR3 protein. Of more than 300,000 distinct CDR3 sequences detected, roughly a sixth appear once; the ten largest clones hold 20% to 25%. The specimen was peripheral blood mononuclear cells (PBMCs), collected at new diagnosis, from a patient treated with antithyroid drugs. All receptors derive from a female donor with Graves disease.

This clonotype has a count of ten or more. This chain connects TRBV5-1 to TRBJ2-1; maybe TRBD1 (6 bases). The CDR3 loop spans 18 amino acids. The V gene's germline CDR1 is SGHRS and CDR2 YFSETQ. V lost 6 bases and J lost 3, with 25 bases in between. CDR3 nucleotide sequence: TGCGCCAGCATTCCGGAGGCAGGGGCGTACTTTATCTACAATGAGCAGTTCTTC. Its translation is CASIPEAGAYFIYNEQFF.

J is TRBJ1-2 and V is TRBV10-3; TRBD1 agrees at 7 bases. Trimming took 5 bases from V and 6 from J; bases not matched to a gene: 3. CDR1 and CDR2 from the germline V gene are ENHRY and SYGVKD. The CDR3 length is 12 residues. CDR3 region: CAISSDRHGYTF. CDR3 nucleotides: TGTGCCATCAGTTCGGACAGGCATGGCTACACCTTC.

This clonotype was seen ten or more times. The rearrangement joins TRBV20-1 to TRBJ1-4; D remains ambiguous. Per the germline V gene, CDR1 is DFQATT and CDR2 is SNEGSKA (reference sequence). V was pared by 3 bases and J by 3 bases, with 11 bases between. The length of the CDR3 is 14 residues. The chain's CDR3 is CSASHWRPNEKLFF. The CDR3 nucleotides are TGCAGTGCTAGTCATTGGCGGCCTAATGAAAAACTGTTTTTT.

The chain joins TRBV7-2 to TRBJ2-7, with D possibly being TRBD1 or TRBD2 (5 bases each). This CDR3 region has 17 residues. V lost 5 bases and J lost 0, with 20 bases in between. Germline CDR1 reads SGHTA; CDR2 reads FQGNSA. The CDR3 coding sequence is TGTGCCAGCAGCCAGAGAGCGGTGACAGTCCTCTCCTACGAGCAGTACTTC. The encoded protein is CASSQRAVTVLSYEQYF. Full variable domain (outside the CDR3, taken from reference TRBV7-2 and TRBJ2-7): GAGVSQSPSNKVTEKGKDVELRCDPISGHTALYWYRQSLGQGLEFLIYFQGNSAPDKSGLPSDRFSAERTGGSVSTLTIQRTQQEDSAVYLCASSQRAVTVLSYEQYFGPGTRLTVT.

This clonotype has just a few counts. This sequence joins TRBV20-1 and TRBJ1-1; D unclear. The CDR3 length is 13 residues. The germline gives CDR1 DFQATT, CDR2 SNEGSKA (reference sequence). Trimming stripped 2 bases from V and 0 bases from J, with 7 bases between. CDR3 DNA sequence: TGCAGTGCTAGACCACCAATGAACACTGAAGCTTTCTTT. Its protein product is CSARPPMNTEAFF.

The gene calls are TRBV20-1 and TRBJ2-7; D uncertain. Trimming took 0 bases from V and 2 from J, leaving 11 bases between them. The CDR3 length is 14 residues. The germline V gene encodes CDR1 DFQATT and CDR2 SNEGSKA (reference sequence). The CDR3 region is CSARDQGMTYEQYF. The CDR3 region has the DNA TGCAGTGCTAGAGATCAAGGTATGACCTACGAGCAGTACTTC.

The table lists this clonotype with a few counts. The chain recombines TRBV27 with TRBJ1-2; D remains unclear. CDR1 and CDR2 (germline): MNHEY, SMNVEV (reference sequence). The V gene lost 0 bases and the J gene lost 6 bases, with 14 bases spanning the gap. The CDR3 covers 15 residues. In nucleotides, the CDR3 is TGTGCCAGCAGTTTATCTGCGACTACTCCCAATGGCTACACCTTC. Residues: CASSLSATTPNGYTF.

The chain is built from TRBV12-3 or TRBV12-4 and TRBJ2-2, with D maybe TRBD1 (6 bases). V gave up 3 bases and J gave up 6 bases, with 26 bases separating them. CDR3 length: 19 amino acids. CDR3 in DNA: TGTGCCAGCAGTTTTCCTCCGGGGCCTGCAGGGGAGTTCCCCGGGGAGCTGTTTTTT. Encoded protein: CASSFPPGPAGEFPGELFF.